These 18 T cell receptor beta chains came from one sample sequenced in a study of early stage breast cancer tumors. Assay used: immunoSEQ multiplex PCR; TCRdb lists only in-frame clones, some missing. Of some 28,000 clones in the sample, 75% to 85% were seen once. Sequenced input: blood. All receptors derive from a person in their sixties with breast cancer.

V is TRBV29-1 and J is TRBJ2-7; 7 nucleotides agree with TRBD2. Germline V gene data show CDR1 as SQVTM and CDR2 as ANQGSEA. CDR3 size: 14 residues. The V gene end was trimmed by 6 bases and the J gene end by 6 bases; junction bases not matched to a gene: 14. CDR3 amino acids: CSVGSGISAGEQYF. The CDR3 region has the DNA TGCAGCGTAGGGAGCGGGATCTCGGCGGGCGAGCAGTACTTC.

In its sample, this clone was seen a few times. The rearrangement uses TRBV30 and TRBJ2-7; D ambiguous. Germline V gene lookup returns CDR1 GTSNPN and CDR2 SVGIG (reference sequence). The V end was cut by 4 bases, the J end by 0 bases, with 7 bases between. The CDR3 runs 12 residues. CDR3 sequence: CAWNPGSYEQYF. The CDR3 nucleotides read TGTGCCTGGAACCCGGGCTCCTACGAGCAGTACTTC. Drawing the rest from reference TRBV30 and TRBJ2-7, the complete variable domain is SQTIHQWPATLVQPVGSPLSLECTVEGTSNPNLYWYRQAAGRGLQLLFYSVGIGQISSEVPQNLSASRPQDRQFILSSKKLLLSDSGFYLCAWNPGSYEQYFGPGTRLTVT.

This clone was counted between two and nine times. The chain carries TRBV7-9 and TRBJ1-2; 7 nucleotides match TRBD1. The junction had 9 bases not matched to a gene; V was cut back by 4 bases and J by 4 bases. CDR3 length equals 15 residues. Germline V CDR1 and CDR2: SEHNR, FQNEAQ (reference sequence). For the CDR3, the DNA is TGTGCCAGCAGCTCAGGGACAGCAGGACGCTATGGCTACACCTTC. It yields the protein CASSSGTAGRYGYTF.

V usage is TRBV7-6 and J usage is TRBJ2-7; a weak D match, TRBD1 (5 bases). The CDR3 is 16 residues long. Trimming cost V 1 base and J 2 bases, with 15 bases left between them. Germline V gene lookup returns CDR1 SGHVS and CDR2 FNYEAQ. CDR3 sequence: CASSLVPQGIAYEQYF. CDR3 sequence (DNA): TGTGCCAGCAGCTTAGTACCCCAGGGTATTGCCTACGAGCAGTACTTC.

This chain joins TRBV4-2 and TRBJ2-5; 8 nucleotides line up with TRBD2. Germline CDR1 and CDR2: LGHNA and YNFKEQ. The CDR3 contains 14 residues. Trimming cost V 1 base and J 5 bases; bases outside gene matches: 3. Written as DNA, the CDR3 is TGTGCCAGCAGCCAAGGGACTAGCAGGGAGACCCAGTACTTC. Translated, it gives CASSQGTSRETQYF.

This chain uses TRBV9 with TRBJ2-2; TRBD2 matches 10 bases. The length of the CDR3 is 15 residues. Unmatched junction bases numbered 7, after V lost 4 bases and J lost 7 bases. The germline V gene encodes CDR1 SGDLS and CDR2 YYNGEE. DNA for the CDR3: TGTGCCAGCAGCTCTAGCGGGAGTTTTGGCGGGGAGCTGTTTTTT. It codes for CASSSSGSFGGELFF.

The chain recombines TRBV19 with TRBJ1-2, with 8 bases lining up with TRBD1. After removal of 8 bases from V and 4 bases from J, the junction contained 6 bases not matched to a gene. CDR1 is LNHDA, CDR2 SQIVND, per germline (reference sequence). The CDR3 runs to 13 residues. The CDR3 sequence is CASAGTGAYGYTF. CDR3 coding DNA: TGTGCCAGTGCCGGGACAGGCGCCTATGGCTACACCTTC.

The chain employs TRBV2 and TRBJ1-1; TRBD1 aligns across 8 bases. V lost 6 bases and J lost 11; bases outside the gene matches: 5. The CDR3 is 11 residues long. Germline CDR1 reads SNHLY; CDR2 reads FYNNEI. The CDR3 DNA is TGTGCCAGCAGGGGACAGGCGGGGGCTTTCTTT. This codes for CASRGQAGAFF.

The chain links TRBV9 to TRBJ2-2; 13 bases align to TRBD2. This CDR3 has 18 amino acids. J lost 2 bases, V lost 4 bases, and 8 bases had no gene match. Germline-derived CDR1 and CDR2 are SGDLS and YYNGEE. Written as DNA, the CDR3 is TGTGCCAGCAGCTCCTGGACTAGCGGGAGAATAAACACCGGGGAGCTGTTTTTT. It translates to CASSSWTSGRINTGELFF.

This rearrangement joins TRBV27 to TRBJ2-1; 7 bases are a match to TRBD2. This CDR3 contains 18 residues. Trimming cost V 2 bases and J 11 bases; bases outside gene matches: 21. Per germline, CDR1 MNHEY and CDR2 SMNVEV (reference sequence). CDR3 residues: CASSLLPLTAGDQLKQFF. The CDR3 region has the DNA TGTGCCAGCAGTTTACTTCCCCTTACGGCGGGAGACCAGTTAAAGCAGTTCTTC.

V is TRBV7-2 and J is TRBJ2-2; 10 positions agree with TRBD2. This CDR3 is 17 amino acids long. V lost 4 bases to trimming and J lost 4 bases; unmatched junction nucleotides: 9. CDR1 is SGHTA and CDR2 is FQGNSA in the germline V gene. This CDR3 is CASSSSPSGRGTGELFF. DNA of the CDR3: TGTGCCAGCAGCTCCTCCCCCAGCGGGAGGGGCACCGGGGAGCTGTTTTTT.

V usage is TRBV28 and J usage is TRBJ2-3; possibly TRBD1 for D (7 bases). Germline loops: CDR1 MDHEN, CDR2 SYDVKM. This CDR3 is 14 amino acids long. V was trimmed by 3 bases and J by 4 bases, leaving 11 bases between them. The CDR3 region has the DNA TGTGCCAGCAGTTTGGCCAGGGGGGCAGATACGCAGTATTTT. Translating gives CASSLARGADTQYF.

V usage is TRBV7-8 and J usage is TRBJ2-7; no definite D call. This CDR3 has 13 residues. The V gene lost 1 base and the J gene lost 1 base, with 5 bases spanning the gap. In germline, CDR1 is SGHVS, CDR2 FQNEAQ. The CDR3 sequence: CASSLGRSYEQYF. CDR3 sequence (DNA): TGTGCCAGCAGCTTAGGTCGGTCCTACGAGCAGTACTTC.

The rearrangement links TRBV7-7 to TRBJ2-2; the match to TRBD1 covers 10 bases. Germline CDR1 and CDR2: SSHAT and FNYEAQ (reference sequence). The V and J ends lost 4 bases and 4 bases, in that order; junction bases with no gene match: 3. CDR3 length: 15 amino acids. The CDR3 DNA reads as TGTGCCAGCAGCTCCCGGGACAGGGGCACCGGGGAGCTGTTTTTT. Its protein is CASSSRDRGTGELFF.

The J gene is TRBJ2-6, the V gene TRBV18, with D tentatively TRBD1 (5 bases). V was trimmed by 1 base and J by 3 bases, leaving 13 bases between them. This CDR3 contains 17 residues. Germline values: CDR1 KGHSH, CDR2 LQKENI. The CDR3 here is CASSPQEGAYGANVLTF. As DNA, the CDR3 is TGTGCCAGCTCACCACAAGAAGGGGCTTATGGGGCCAACGTCCTGACTTTC.

This chain connects TRBV5-1 to TRBJ2-7, with 7 bases identical to TRBD1. Germline-derived CDR1 and CDR2 are SGHRS and YFSETQ. The CDR3 spans 15 residues. V dropped 0 bases and J dropped 2; count of bases not matched to a gene: 5. The CDR3 sequence is CASSLASGTAYEQYF. The CDR3 nucleotides read TGCGCCAGCAGCTTGGCGTCCGGGACAGCCTACGAGCAGTACTTC. The full variable domain, in which reference TRBV5-1 and TRBJ2-7 provide the parts outside the CDR3, is KAGVTQTPRYLIKTRGQQVTLSCSPISGHRSVSWYQQTPGQGLQFLFEYFSETQRNKGNFPGRFSGRQFSNSRSEMNVSTLELGDSALYLCASSLASGTAYEQYFGPGTRLTVT.

The sample holds a few counts of this clone. The gene calls are TRBV7-9 and TRBJ1-5; D call uncertain. Germline CDR1 is SEHNR and CDR2 is FQNEAQ (reference sequence). Trimming removed 4 bases at V and 6 bases at J, with 13 bases between. The CDR3 has 14 amino acids. In DNA form, the CDR3 reads TGTGCCAGCAGCTCCAGGAGGAAGGGTCAGCCCCAGCATTTT. It yields the protein CASSSRRKGQPQHF.

The chain recombines TRBV6-5 with TRBJ2-7; 7 nucleotides line up with TRBD1. This CDR3 contains 14 residues. Germline V gene lookup returns CDR1 MNHEY and CDR2 SVGAGI. With V trimmed by 4 bases and J by 1 base, 4 bases remained unmatched. DNA for the CDR3: TGTGCCAGCAGTTTGGCAGGGGGATCCTACGAGCAGTACTTC. Translation: CASSLAGGSYEQYF.